The entry below describes one TCR beta chain. Its antigen is currently unknown. A second PCR, run for roughly 7 to 11 cycles, used a sample-barcoded 5' primer plus a J-beta primer mix. Each CDR3 protein gets one entry after TCRdb re-called the 5' RACE reads with MiXCR. There are about 1.8 million distinct CDR3 sequences in the sample; around half occur only once, and roughly 2.1% lies in the top ten. This CDR3 has 15 residues. Germline V gene sequence: CDR1 SGHAT, CDR2 FQDESV (reference sequence). Trimming left V 5 bases short and J 5 bases short, with 18 bases between. This sample was taken from a study of blood T cells in healthy people across ages. Study results and caveats: Diversity was higher, and naive CD4+ cells more numerous, in long-lived donors than in aged donors. Researchers deemed the diversity estimates from one million T cells underestimates.

PBMCs were isolated at a quantity of at least 7 million per sample. The authors extracted at least 5.5 micrograms of total RNA per sample. This chain connects TRBV11-1 to TRBJ2-5; D is possibly TRBD1 (6 bases). This TCR was recovered from a woman in her forties in good health. Sequences were obtained from blood. The CDR3 bases are TGTGCCAGCAGCCACCGGACAGCCCTAGGGGAGACCCAGTACTTC. Residues: CASSHRTALGETQYF.